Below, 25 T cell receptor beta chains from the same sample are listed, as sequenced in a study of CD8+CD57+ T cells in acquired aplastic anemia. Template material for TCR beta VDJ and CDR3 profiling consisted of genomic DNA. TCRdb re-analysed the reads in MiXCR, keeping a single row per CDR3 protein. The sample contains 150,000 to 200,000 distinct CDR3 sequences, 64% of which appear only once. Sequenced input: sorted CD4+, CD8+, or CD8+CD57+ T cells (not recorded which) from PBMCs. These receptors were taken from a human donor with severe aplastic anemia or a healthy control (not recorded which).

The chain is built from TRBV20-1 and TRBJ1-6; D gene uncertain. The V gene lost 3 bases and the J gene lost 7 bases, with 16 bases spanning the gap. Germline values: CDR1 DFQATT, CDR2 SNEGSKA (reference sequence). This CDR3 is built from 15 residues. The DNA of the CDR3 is TGCAGTGCTAGTGTCCCCGGTGGCTGGAATTCACCCCTCCACTTT. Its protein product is CSASVPGGWNSPLHF.

CDR3 DNA sequence: TGTGCCAGCAGTTACTCGGGGGTGGACGGAACCTACGAGCAGTACTTC. Its translation: CASSYSGVDGTYEQYF. The rearrangement uses TRBV6-5 and TRBJ2-7, with D perhaps assigned TRBD1 or TRBD2 (5 bases each). The germline V gene encodes CDR1 MNHEY and CDR2 SVGAGI. The CDR3 totals 16 residues. V lost 0 bases, J lost 2 bases, and 14 bases lay in between.

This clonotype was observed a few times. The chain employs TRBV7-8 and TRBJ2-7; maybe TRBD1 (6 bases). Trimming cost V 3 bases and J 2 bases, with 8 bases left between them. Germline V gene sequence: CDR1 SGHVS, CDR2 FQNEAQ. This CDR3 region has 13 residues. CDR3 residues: CASSLGAPYEQYF. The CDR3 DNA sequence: TGTGCCAGCAGCTTGGGGGCCCCCTACGAGCAGTACTTC.

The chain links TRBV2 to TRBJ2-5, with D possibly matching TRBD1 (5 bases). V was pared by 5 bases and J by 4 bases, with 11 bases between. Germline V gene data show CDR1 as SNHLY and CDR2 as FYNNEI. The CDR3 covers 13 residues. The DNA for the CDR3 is TGTGCCAGCAGTCTGCAGGGTGTAGAGACCCAGTACTTC. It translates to CASSLQGVETQYF.

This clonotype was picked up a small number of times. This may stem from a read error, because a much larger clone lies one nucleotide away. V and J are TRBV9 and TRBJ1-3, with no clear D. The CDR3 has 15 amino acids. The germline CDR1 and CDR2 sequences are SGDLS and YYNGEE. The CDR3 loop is CASSVDTDSGNTICF. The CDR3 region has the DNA TGTGCCAGCAGCGTAGACACTGACTCTGGAAACACCATATGTTTT.

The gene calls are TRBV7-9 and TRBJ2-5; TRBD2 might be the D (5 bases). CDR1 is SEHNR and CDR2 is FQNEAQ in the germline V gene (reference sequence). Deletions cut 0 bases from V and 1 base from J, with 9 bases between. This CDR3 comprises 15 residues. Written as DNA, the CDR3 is TGTGCCAGCAGCTTAGCGTCGGAGGCCCAAGAGACCCAGTACTTC. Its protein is CASSLASEAQETQYF.

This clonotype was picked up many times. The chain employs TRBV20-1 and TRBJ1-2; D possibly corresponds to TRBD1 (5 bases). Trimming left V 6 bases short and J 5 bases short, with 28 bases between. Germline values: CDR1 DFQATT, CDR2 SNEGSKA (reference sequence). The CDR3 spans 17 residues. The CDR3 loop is CSAPGVGTGKRGYGYTF. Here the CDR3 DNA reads TGCAGTGCACCCGGTGTCGGGACTGGAAAACGTGGTTATGGCTACACCTTC.

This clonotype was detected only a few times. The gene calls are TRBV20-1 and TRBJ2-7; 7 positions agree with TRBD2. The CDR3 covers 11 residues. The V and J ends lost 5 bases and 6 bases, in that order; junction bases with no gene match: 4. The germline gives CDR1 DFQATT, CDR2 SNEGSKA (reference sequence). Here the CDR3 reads CSAGLVGEQYF. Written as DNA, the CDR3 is TGCAGTGCTGGACTAGTGGGCGAGCAGTACTTC.

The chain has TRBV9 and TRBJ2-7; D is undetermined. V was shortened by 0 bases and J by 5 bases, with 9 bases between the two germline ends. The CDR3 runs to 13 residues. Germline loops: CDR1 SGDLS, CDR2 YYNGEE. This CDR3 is CASSVVYGDEQYF. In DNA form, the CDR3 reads TGTGCCAGCAGCGTAGTCTACGGCGACGAGCAGTACTTC.

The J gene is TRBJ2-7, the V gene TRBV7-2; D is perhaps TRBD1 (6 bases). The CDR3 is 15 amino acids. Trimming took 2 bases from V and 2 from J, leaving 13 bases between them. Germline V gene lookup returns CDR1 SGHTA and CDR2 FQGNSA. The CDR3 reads CASSLSGHGAYEQYF. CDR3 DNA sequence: TGTGCCAGCAGCTTATCGGGACACGGAGCCTACGAGCAGTACTTC.

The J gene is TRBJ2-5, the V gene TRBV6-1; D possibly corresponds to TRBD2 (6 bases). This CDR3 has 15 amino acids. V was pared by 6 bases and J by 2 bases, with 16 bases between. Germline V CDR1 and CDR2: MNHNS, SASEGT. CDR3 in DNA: TGTGCCAGCAGCTTAGGCGCGGGGCTACAAGAGACCCAGTACTTC. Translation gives CASSLGAGLQETQYF.

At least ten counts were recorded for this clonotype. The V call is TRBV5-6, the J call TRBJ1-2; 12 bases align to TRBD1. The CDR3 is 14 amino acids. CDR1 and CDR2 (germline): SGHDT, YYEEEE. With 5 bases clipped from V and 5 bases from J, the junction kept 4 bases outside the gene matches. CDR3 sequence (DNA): TGTGCCAGCAGAATGGGACAGGGGGCGTATGGCTACACCTTC. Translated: CASRMGQGAYGYTF.

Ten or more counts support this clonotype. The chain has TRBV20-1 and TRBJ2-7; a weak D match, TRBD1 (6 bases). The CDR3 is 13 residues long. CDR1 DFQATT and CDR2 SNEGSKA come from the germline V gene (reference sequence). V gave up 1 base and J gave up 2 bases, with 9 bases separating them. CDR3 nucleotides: TGCAGTGCTAGAGGACAGGCTACCTACGAGCAGTACTTC. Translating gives CSARGQATYEQYF.

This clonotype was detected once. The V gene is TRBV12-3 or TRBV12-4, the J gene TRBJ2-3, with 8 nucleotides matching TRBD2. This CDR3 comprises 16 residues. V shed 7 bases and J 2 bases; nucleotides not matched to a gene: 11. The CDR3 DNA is TGTGCCAGCACCTTAGGAGGCGGGGGGTACACAGATACGCAGTATTTT. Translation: CASTLGGGGYTDTQYF.

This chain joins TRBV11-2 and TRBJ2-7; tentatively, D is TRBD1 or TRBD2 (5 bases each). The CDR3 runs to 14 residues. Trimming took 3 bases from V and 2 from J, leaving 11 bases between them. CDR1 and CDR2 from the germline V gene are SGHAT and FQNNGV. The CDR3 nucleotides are TGTGCCAGCAGCTTCGAGAGGGGTACCTACGAGCAGTACTTC. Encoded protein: CASSFERGTYEQYF.

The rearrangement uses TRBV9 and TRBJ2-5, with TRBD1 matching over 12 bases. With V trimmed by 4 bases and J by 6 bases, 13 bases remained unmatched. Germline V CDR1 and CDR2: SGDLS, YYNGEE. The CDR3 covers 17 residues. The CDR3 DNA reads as TGTGCCAGCAGCCAATCAGATGGGACAGGGGGCACGAAGACCCAGTACTTC. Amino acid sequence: CASSQSDGTGGTKTQYF. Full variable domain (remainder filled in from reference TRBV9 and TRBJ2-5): DSGVTQTPKHLITATGQRVTLRCSPRSGDLSVYWYQQSLDQGLQFLIQYYNGEERAKGNILERFSAQQFPDLHSELNLSSLELGDSALYFCASSQSDGTGGTKTQYFGPGTRLLVL.

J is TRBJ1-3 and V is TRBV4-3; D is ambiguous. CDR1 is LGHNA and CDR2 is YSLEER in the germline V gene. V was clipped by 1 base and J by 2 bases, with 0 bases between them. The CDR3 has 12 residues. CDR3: CASSQAGNTIYF. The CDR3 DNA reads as TGCGCCAGCAGCCAAGCTGGAAACACCATATATTTT.

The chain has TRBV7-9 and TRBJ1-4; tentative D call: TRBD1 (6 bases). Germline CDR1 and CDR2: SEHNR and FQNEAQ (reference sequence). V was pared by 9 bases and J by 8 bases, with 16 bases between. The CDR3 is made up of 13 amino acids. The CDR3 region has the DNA TGTGCCAGTAGGGGACAAGCAAACGAAAAACTGTTTTTT. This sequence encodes CASRGQANEKLFF.

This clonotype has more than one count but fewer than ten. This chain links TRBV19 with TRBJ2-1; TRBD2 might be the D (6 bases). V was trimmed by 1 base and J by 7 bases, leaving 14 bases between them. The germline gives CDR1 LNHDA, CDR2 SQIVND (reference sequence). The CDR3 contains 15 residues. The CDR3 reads CASSIVDGSTNEQFF. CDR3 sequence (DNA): TGTGCCAGTAGTATAGTCGACGGGAGTACTAATGAGCAGTTCTTC.

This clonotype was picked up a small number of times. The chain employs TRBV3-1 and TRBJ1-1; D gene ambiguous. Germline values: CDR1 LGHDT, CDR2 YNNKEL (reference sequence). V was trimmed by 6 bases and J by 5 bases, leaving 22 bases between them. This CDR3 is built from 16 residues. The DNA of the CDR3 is TGTGCCAGCAGTTCTGGACCGGGAGACGGAAAAACTGAAGCTTTCTTT. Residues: CASSSGPGDGKTEAFF.

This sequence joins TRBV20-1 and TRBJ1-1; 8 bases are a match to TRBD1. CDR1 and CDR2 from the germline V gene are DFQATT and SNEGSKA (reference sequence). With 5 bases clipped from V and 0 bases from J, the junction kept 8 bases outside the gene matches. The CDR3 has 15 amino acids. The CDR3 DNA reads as TGCAGTGCTTCCCGACAGGGGCTATTGAACACTGAAGCTTTCTTT. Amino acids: CSASRQGLLNTEAFF.

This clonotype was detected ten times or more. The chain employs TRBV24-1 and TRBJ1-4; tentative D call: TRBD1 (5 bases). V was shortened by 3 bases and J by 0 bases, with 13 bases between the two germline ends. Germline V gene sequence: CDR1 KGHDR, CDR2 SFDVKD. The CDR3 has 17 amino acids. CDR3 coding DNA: TGTGCCACCAGTGATATAGGGGAGGAAACAACTAATGAAAAACTGTTTTTT. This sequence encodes CATSDIGEETTNEKLFF.

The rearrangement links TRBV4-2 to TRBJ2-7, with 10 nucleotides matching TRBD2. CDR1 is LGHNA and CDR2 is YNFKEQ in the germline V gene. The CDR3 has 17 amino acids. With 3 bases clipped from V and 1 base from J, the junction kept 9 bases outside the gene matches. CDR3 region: CASSQYLAGVRSYEQYF. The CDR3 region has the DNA TGTGCCAGCAGCCAGTATCTAGCGGGAGTACGGTCCTACGAGCAGTACTTC.

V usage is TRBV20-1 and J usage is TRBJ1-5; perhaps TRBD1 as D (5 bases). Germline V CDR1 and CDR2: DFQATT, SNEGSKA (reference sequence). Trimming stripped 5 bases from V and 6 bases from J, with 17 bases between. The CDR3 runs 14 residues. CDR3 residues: CSAYSPGLLQPQHF. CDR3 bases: TGCAGTGCTTACTCCCCGGGACTACTTCAGCCCCAGCATTTT.

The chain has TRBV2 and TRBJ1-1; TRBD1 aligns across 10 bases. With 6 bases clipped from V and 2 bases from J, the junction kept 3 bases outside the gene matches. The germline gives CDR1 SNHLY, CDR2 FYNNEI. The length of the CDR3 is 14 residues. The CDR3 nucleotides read TGTGCCAGCAGAAGACAGGGGGCAAACACTGAAGCTTTCTTT. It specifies CASRRQGANTEAFF.